Described below is a single T cell receptor (beta chain) sequence and its context. Produced via immunoSEQ multiplex PCR; TCRdb's table is partial and in-frame only. The sample carries roughly 97,000 clones, 70% to 90% recorded once. The CDR3 length is 13 residues. Germline assignment: CDR1 MGHRA and CDR2 YSYEKL. Trimming took 1 base from V and 5 from J, leaving 8 bases between them. This sample was included in a study of OX40 agonist ivuxolimab in advanced cancers. The rearrangement links TRBV4-1 to TRBJ2-5; D unresolved. The material was CD4+ or CD8+ T cells sorted from blood, obtained in a trial of the OX40 agonist ivuxolimab. The receptor comes from an adult with an advanced solid tumor such as melanoma, head and neck, liver or kidney cancer. The CDR3 bases are TGCGCCAGCAGCCAAGGCGGATCCGAGACCCAGTACTTC. Translated: CASSQGGSETQYF.